Below, 3 T cell receptor beta chains from the same sample are listed, as sequenced in a study of blood T cell repertoires in COVID-19. TCRdb's copy holds only in-frame clones and misses some; the assay was immunoSEQ multiplex PCR. The top ten clones hold less than 2.5% of a sample with around 220,000 clones, 80% to 95% of them seen once. Sample: PBMCs or T cells enriched from blood (not recorded which). Every receptor here comes from a woman aged 18-29 years who had recovered from COVID-19.

V gene TRBV28 combines with J gene TRBJ1-1; D is ambiguous. Trimming left V 4 bases short and J 3 bases short, with 6 bases between. This CDR3 is built from 12 residues. The germline CDR1 and CDR2 sequences are MDHEN and SYDVKM. The CDR3 sequence is CASSSLDTEAFF. The DNA of the CDR3 is TGTGCCAGCAGTTCCCTAGACACTGAAGCTTTCTTT.

The rearrangement joins TRBV4-2 to TRBJ1-1; D gene uncertain. CDR3 length equals 17 residues. Germline-derived CDR1 and CDR2 are LGHNA and YNFKEQ. V shed 3 bases and J shed 1 base, with 18 bases lying between them. In DNA form, the CDR3 reads TGTGCCAGCAGCCACCCCCCGGGAGGCGGGCAGAACACTGAAGCTTTCTTT. The encoded protein is CASSHPPGGGQNTEAFF.

This rearrangement joins TRBV5-5 to TRBJ2-7, with TRBD1 as a possible D gene (5 bases). This CDR3 spans 12 amino acids. The germline CDR1 and CDR2 sequences are SGHKS and YYEKEE (reference sequence). With 2 bases removed from V and 6 bases from J, the gap between germline ends came to 9 bases. The DNA for the CDR3 is TGTGCCAGCAGCTTCGAAGGGGTCGAGCAGTACTTC. Translated: CASSFEGVEQYF.